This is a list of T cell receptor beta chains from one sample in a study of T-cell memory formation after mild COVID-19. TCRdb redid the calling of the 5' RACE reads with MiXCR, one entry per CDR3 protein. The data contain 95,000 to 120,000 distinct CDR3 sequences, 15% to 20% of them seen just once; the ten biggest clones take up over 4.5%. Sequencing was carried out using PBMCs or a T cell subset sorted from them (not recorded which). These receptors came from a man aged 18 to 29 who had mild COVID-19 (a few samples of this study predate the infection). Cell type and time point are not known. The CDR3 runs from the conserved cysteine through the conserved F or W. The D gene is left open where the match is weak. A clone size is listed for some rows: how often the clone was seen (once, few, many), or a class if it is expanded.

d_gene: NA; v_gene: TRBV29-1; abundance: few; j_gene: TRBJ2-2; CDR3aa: CSVELSYTGELFF; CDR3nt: TGCAGCGTTGAACTATCTTACACCGGGGAGCTGTTTTTT
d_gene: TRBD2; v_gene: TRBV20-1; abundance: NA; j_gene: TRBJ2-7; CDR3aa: CSAPSSSGGYYEQYF; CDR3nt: TGCAGTGCTCCGTCCTCTAGCGGGGGTTACTACGAGCAGTACTTC
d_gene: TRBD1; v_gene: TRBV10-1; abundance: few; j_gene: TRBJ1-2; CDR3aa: CATFIGQGSYGYTF; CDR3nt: TGCGCCACCTTTATTGGACAGGGGAGCTATGGCTACACCTTC
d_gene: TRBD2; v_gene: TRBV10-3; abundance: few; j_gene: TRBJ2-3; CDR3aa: CAISLAGADTQYF; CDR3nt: TGTGCCATCAGCTTAGCGGGGGCCGATACGCAGTATTTT
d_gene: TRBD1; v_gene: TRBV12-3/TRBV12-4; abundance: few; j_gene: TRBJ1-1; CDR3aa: CASSLGQGAQAFF; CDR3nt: TGTGCCAGCAGTTTGGGACAGGGGGCACAGGCTTTCTTT
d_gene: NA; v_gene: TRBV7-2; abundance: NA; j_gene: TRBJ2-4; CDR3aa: CASSFTGTGNIQYF; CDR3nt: TGTGCCAGCAGCTTCACCGGGACTGGAAACATTCAGTACTTC
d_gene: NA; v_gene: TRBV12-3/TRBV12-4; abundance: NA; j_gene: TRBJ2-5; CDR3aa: CASSFGQVTAGETQYF; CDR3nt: TGTGCCAGCAGTTTCGGGCAGGTGACTGCGGGAGAGACCCAGTACTTC
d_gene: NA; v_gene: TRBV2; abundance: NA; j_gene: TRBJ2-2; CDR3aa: CASSPQGGSTGELFF; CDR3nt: TGTGCCAGCAGTCCCCAGGGGGGGAGCACCGGGGAGCTGTTTTTT
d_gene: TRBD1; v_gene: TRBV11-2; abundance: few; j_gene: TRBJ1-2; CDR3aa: CASSPDRDYGYTF; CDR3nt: TGTGCCAGCAGCCCCGACAGGGACTATGGCTACACCTTC
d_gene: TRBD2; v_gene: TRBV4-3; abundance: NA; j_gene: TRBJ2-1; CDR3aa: CASSPIAGGPYNEQFF; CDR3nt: TGCGCCAGCAGCCCTATAGCGGGGGGGCCCTACAATGAGCAGTTCTTC
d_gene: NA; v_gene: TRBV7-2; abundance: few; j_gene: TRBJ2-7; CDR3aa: CASSLAGAISYEQYF; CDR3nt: TGTGCCAGCAGCTTAGCGGGGGCCATCTCCTACGAGCAGTACTTC
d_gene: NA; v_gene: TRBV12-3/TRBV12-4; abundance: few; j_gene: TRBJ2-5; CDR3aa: CASRSRDLASPQYF; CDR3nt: TGTGCCAGCAGATCCCGGGACCTAGCCTCCCCCCAGTACTTC
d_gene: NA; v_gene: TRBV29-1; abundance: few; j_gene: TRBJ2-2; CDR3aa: CSVETTGELFF; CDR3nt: TGCAGCGTTGAAACCACCGGGGAGCTGTTTTTT
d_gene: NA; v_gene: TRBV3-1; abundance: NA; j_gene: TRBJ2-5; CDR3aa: CASSQDEETQYF; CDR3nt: TGTGCCAGCAGCCAAGACGAGGAGACCCAGTACTTC
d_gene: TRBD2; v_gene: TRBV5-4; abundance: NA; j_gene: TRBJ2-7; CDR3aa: CAISAAGGLSYEQYF; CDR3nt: TGTGCCATCAGCGCAGCGGGGGGTCTCTCCTACGAGCAGTACTTC
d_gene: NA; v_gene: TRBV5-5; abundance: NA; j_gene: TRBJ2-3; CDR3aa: CASSYGAPGTDTQYF; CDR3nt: TGTGCCAGCAGCTATGGGGCCCCCGGCACAGATACGCAGTATTTT
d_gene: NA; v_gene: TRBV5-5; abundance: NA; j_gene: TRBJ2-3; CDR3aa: CASKWTDRADTQYF; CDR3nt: TGTGCCAGCAAGTGGACAGATCGTGCAGATACGCAGTATTTT
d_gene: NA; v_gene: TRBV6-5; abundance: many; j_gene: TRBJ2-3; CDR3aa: CASSYPAADTQYF; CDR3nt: TGTGCCAGCAGTTACCCTGCCGCCGATACGCAGTATTTT
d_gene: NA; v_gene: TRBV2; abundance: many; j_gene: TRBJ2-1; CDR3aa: CASQGTSYNEQFF; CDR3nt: TGTGCCAGCCAGGGAACGTCCTACAATGAGCAGTTCTTC
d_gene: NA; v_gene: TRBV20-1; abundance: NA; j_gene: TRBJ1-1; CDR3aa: CSAREPGLKAFF; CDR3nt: TGCAGTGCTAGGGAACCCGGACTCAAAGCTTTCTTT
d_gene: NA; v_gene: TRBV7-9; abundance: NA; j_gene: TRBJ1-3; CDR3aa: CASSPKGATSGNTIYF; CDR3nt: TGTGCCAGCAGCCCGAAAGGGGCCACCTCTGGAAACACCATATATTTT
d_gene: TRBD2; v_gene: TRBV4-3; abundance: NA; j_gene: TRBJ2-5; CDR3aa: CASSQGFSGGQETQYF; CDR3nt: TGCGCCAGCAGCCAAGGGTTTAGCGGGGGCCAAGAGACCCAGTACTTC
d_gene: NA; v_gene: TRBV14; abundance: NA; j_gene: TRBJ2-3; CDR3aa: CASSQSVRRTDTQYF; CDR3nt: TGTGCCAGCAGCCAGAGCGTAAGACGCACAGATACGCAGTATTTT
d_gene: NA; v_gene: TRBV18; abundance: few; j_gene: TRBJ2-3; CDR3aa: CASSPPQDTDTQYF; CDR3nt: TGTGCCAGCTCACCACCGCAGGACACAGATACGCAGTATTTT
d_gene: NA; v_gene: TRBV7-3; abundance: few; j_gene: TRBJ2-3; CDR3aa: CASSLELFTDTQYF; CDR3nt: TGTGCCAGCAGCTTGGAGCTTTTCACAGATACGCAGTATTTT
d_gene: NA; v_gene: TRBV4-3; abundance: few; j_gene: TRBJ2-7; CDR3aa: CASSPPRQGEDYEQYF; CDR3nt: TGCGCCAGCAGCCCCCCGAGGCAGGGGGAGGACTACGAGCAGTACTTC
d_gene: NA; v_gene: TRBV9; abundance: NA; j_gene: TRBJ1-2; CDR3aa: CASSGSIQGTNYGYTF; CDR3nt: TGTGCCAGCAGCGGGTCCATTCAGGGGACTAACTATGGCTACACCTTC
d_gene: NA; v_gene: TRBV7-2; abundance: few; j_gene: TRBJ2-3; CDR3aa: CASSLATGGDTQYF; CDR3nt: TGTGCCAGCAGCTTAGCGACCGGGGGAGATACGCAGTATTTT
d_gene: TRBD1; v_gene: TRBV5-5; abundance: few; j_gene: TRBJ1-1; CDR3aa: CASSFFDRGEAFF; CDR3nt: TGTGCCAGCAGCTTCTTCGACAGGGGTGAAGCTTTCTTT
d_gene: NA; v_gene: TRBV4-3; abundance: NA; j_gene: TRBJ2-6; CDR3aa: CASGDLRSGANVLTF; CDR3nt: TGCGCCAGTGGGGACTTGCGCTCTGGGGCCAACGTCCTGACTTTC
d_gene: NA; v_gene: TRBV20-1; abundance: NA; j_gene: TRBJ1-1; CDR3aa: CSARVSMGSTEAFF; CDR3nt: TGCAGTGCTAGAGTCTCCATGGGGAGCACTGAAGCTTTCTTT
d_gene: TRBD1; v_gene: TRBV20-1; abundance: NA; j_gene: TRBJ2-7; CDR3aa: CSAPGDSGYEQYF; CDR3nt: TGCAGTGCTCCTGGGGACAGTGGCTACGAGCAGTACTTC
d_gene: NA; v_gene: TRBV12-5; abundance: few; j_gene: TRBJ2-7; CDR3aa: CASGLAGGEQYF; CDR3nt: TGTGCTAGTGGTTTGGCGGGTGGCGAGCAGTACTTC
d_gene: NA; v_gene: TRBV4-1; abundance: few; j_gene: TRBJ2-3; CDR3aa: CASSQETGPSTDTQYF; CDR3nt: TGCGCCAGCAGCCAAGAAACAGGGCCGAGCACAGATACGCAGTATTTT
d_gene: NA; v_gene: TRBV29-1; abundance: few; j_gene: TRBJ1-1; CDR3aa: CSVELNPFF; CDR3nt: TGCAGCGTTGAGCTAAACCCTTTCTTT
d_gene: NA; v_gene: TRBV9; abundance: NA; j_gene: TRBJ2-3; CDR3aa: CASSVDTHTDTQYF; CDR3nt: TGTGCCAGCAGCGTAGACACGCACACAGATACGCAGTATTTT
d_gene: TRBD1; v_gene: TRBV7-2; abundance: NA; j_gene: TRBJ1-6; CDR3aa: CASIISTGDNSPLHF; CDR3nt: TGTGCCAGCATCATCTCGACAGGGGATAATTCACCCCTCCACTTT
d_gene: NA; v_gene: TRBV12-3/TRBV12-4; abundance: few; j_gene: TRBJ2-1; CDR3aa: CASSRAREQFF; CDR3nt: TGTGCCAGCAGTCGAGCTAGGGAGCAGTTCTTC
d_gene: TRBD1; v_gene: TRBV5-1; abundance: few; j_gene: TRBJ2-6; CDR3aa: CASSTQGAAGANVLTF; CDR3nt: TGCGCCAGCAGCACGCAGGGGGCAGCTGGGGCCAACGTCCTGACTTTC
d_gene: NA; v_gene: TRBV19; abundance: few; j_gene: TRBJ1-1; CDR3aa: CASSIDSGLTEAFF; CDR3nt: TGTGCCAGTAGTATAGATTCGGGGCTAACTGAAGCTTTCTTT
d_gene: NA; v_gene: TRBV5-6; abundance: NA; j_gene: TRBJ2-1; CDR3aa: CASSSGQTKNNEQFF; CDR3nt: TGTGCCAGCAGCAGCGGACAGACGAAAAACAATGAGCAGTTCTTC
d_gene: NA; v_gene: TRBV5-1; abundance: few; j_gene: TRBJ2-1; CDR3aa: CASSFMWFGRDNEQFF; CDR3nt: TGCGCCAGCAGCTTTATGTGGTTCGGAAGGGACAATGAGCAGTTCTTC